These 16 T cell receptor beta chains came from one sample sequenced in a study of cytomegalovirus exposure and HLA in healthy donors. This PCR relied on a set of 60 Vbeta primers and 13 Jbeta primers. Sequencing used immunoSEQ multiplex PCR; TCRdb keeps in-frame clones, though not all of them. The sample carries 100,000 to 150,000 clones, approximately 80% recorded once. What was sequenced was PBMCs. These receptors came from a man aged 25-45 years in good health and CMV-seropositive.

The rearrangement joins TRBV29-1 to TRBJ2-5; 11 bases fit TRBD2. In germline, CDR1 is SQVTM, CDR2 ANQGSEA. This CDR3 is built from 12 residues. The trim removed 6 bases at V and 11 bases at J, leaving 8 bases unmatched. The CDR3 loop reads CSVELAGVNQYF. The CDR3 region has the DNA TGCAGCGTAGAACTAGCGGGAGTTAATCAGTACTTC.

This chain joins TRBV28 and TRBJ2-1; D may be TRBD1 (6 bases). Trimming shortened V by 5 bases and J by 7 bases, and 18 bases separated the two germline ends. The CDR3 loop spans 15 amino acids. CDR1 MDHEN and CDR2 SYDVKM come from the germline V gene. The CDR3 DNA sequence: TGTGCCAGCAGTGTAGCCACAGGGATTAGGAATGAGCAGTTCTTC. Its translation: CASSVATGIRNEQFF.

The CDR3 bases are TGTGCCAGCAGCACACAGGGGCGACAAGGGGTTCAGCCCCAGCATTTT. Translation gives CASSTQGRQGVQPQHF. J is TRBJ1-5 and V is TRBV7-2, with 7 bases fitting TRBD1. The CDR3 spans 16 residues. The germline CDR1 and CDR2 sequences are SGHTA and FQGNSA. The trim removed 5 bases at V and 6 bases at J, leaving 13 bases unmatched.

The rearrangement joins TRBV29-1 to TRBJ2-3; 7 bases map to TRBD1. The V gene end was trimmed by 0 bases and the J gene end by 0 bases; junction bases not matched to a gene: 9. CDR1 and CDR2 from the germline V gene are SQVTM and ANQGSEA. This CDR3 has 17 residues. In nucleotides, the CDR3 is TGCAGCGTTGAAGACTGGGCAGGGGGAGCTAGCACAGATACGCAGTATTTT. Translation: CSVEDWAGGASTDTQYF.

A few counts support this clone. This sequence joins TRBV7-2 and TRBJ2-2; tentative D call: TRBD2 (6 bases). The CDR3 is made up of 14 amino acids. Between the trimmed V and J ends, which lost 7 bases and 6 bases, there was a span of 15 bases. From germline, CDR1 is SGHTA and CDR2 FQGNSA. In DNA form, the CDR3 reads TGTGCCAGCAACGTGGGAGGCCCCGCCGGGGAGCTGTTTTTT. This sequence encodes CASNVGGPAGELFF. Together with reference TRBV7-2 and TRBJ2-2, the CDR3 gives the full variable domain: GAGVSQSPSNKVTEKGKDVELRCDPISGHTALYWYRQSLGQGLEFLIYFQGNSAPDKSGLPSDRFSAERTGGSVSTLTIQRTQQEDSAVYLCASNVGGPAGELFFGEGSRLTVL.

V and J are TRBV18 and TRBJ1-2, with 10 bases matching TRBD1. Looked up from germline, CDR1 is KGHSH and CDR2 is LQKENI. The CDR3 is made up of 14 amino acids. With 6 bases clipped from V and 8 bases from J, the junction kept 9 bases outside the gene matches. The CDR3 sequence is CASSPGDRGEGYTF. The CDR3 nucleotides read TGTGCCAGCTCGCCCGGGGACAGGGGAGAGGGCTACACCTTC.

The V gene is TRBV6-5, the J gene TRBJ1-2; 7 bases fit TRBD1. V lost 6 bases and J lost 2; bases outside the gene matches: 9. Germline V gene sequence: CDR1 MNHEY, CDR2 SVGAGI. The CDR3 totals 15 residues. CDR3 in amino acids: CASRPSQGTNYGYTF. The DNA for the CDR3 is TGTGCCAGCAGACCCTCACAGGGGACCAACTATGGCTACACCTTC.

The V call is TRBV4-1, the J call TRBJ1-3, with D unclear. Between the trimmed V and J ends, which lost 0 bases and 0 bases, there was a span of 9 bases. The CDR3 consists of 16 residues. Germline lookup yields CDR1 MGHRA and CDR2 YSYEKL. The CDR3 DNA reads TGCGCCAGCAGCCAAGAACCGGGGATCTCTGGAAACACCATATATTTT. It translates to CASSQEPGISGNTIYF.

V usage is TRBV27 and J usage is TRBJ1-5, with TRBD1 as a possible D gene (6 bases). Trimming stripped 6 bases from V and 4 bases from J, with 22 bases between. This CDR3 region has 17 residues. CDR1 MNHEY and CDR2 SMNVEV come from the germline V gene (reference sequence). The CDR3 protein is CASRSLGGAGGNQPQHF. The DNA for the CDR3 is TGTGCCAGCAGGTCCCTTGGGGGCGCCGGGGGGAATCAGCCCCAGCATTTT.

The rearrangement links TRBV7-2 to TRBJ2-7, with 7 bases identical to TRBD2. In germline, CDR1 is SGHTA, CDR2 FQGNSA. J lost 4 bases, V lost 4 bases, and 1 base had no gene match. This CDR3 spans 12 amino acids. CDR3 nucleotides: TGTGCCAGCAGCTCGGGACTATACGAGCAGTACTTC. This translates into CASSSGLYEQYF. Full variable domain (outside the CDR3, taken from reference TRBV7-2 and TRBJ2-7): GAGVSQSPSNKVTEKGKDVELRCDPISGHTALYWYRQSLGQGLEFLIYFQGNSAPDKSGLPSDRFSAERTGGSVSTLTIQRTQQEDSAVYLCASSSGLYEQYFGPGTRLTVT.

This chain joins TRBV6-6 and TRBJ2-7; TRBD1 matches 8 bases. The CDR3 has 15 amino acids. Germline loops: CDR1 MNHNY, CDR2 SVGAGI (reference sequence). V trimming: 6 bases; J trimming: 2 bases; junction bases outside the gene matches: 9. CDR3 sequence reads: CASSPRGQGPYEQYF. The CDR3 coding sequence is TGTGCCAGCAGCCCCCGCGGACAGGGACCCTACGAGCAGTACTTC.

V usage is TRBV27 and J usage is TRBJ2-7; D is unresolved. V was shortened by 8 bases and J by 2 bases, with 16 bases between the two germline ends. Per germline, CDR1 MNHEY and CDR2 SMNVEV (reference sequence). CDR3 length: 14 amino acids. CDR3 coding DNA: TGTGCCAGCGGCTTGGGCCTAAACCCCTACGAGCAGTACTTC. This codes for CASGLGLNPYEQYF.

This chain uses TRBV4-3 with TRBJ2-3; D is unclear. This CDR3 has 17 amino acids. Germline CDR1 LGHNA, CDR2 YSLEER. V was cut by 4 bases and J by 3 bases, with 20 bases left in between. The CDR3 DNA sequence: TGCGCCAGCAGCCCTTATCCCCCTAGGTTTGTGACAGATACGCAGTATTTT. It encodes CASSPYPPRFVTDTQYF.

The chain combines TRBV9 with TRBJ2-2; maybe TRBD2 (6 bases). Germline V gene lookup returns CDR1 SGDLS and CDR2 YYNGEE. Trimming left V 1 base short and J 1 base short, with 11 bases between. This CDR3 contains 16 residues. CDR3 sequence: CASSVRGGRNTGELFF. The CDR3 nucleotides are TGTGCCAGCAGCGTACGGGGAGGTCGGAACACCGGGGAGCTGTTTTTT. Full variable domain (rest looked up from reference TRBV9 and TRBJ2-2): DSGVTQTPKHLITATGQRVTLRCSPRSGDLSVYWYQQSLDQGLQFLIQYYNGEERAKGNILERFSAQQFPDLHSELNLSSLELGDSALYFCASSVRGGRNTGELFFGEGSRLTVL.

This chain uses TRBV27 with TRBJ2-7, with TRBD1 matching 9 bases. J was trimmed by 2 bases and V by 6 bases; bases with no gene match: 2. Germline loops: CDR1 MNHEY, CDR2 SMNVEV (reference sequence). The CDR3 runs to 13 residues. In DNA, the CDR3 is TGTGCCAGCAGCTGGACAGGGGCCTACGAGCAGTACTTC. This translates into CASSWTGAYEQYF.

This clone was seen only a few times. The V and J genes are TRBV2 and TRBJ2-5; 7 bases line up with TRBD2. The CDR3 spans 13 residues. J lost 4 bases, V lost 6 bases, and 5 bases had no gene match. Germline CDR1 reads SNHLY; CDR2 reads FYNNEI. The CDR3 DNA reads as TGTGCCAGCAGCGGGGGGTGGGGAGAGACCCAGTACTTC. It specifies CASSGGWGETQYF. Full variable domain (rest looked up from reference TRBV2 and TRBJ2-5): EPEVTQTPSHQVTQMGQEVILRCVPISNHLYFYWYRQILGQKVEFLVSFYNNEISEKSEIFDDQFSVERPDGSNFTLKIRSTKLEDSAMYFCASSGGWGETQYFGPGTRLLVL.